The 6 T cell receptor beta chains below come from one sample, sequenced in a study of cytomegalovirus exposure and HLA in healthy donors. It was with 60 Vbeta and 13 Jbeta primers that the PCR ran. The method was immunoSEQ multiplex PCR; TCRdb's version includes in-frame clones alone and lacks a portion of them. The profile shows over 200,000 clones, approximately 82% of them singletons. The sequencing input was PBMCs. Source of these receptors: a woman between 40 and 55 years old in good health and CMV-seronegative.

This rearrangement joins TRBV30 to TRBJ1-5; a possible D gene is TRBD1 (5 bases). The CDR3 spans 15 residues. Germline V gene data show CDR1 as GTSNPN and CDR2 as SVGIG (reference sequence). Trimming pared 5 bases from V and 4 bases from J, leaving 18 bases between. The CDR3 nucleotides read TGTGCCTGGGGCTTTGGGGGGGTGGGGAATCAGCCCCAGCATTTT. This encodes CAWGFGGVGNQPQHF.

This chain uses TRBV2 with TRBJ2-2; 7 bases are a match to TRBD1. Unmatched junction bases numbered 11, after V lost 6 bases and J lost 4 bases. Germline values: CDR1 SNHLY, CDR2 FYNNEI. The length of the CDR3 is 16 residues. The CDR3, as DNA: TGTGCCAGCAGGGACGTACGACAGGGTGTCACCGGGGAGCTGTTTTTT. Its translation is CASRDVRQGVTGELFF.

This chain joins TRBV5-4 and TRBJ2-7, with D unresolved. Germline values: CDR1 SGHNT, CDR2 YYREEE (reference sequence). The CDR3 is 13 residues long. V lost 0 bases, J lost 1 base, and 5 bases lay in between. CDR3 coding DNA: TGTGCCAGCAGCTTGGCCCTATCCTACGAGCAGTACTTC. Protein sequence: CASSLALSYEQYF.

V is TRBV5-1 and J is TRBJ1-1; 11 bases are shared with TRBD1. CDR3 size: 14 residues. V lost 5 bases, J lost 1 base, and 1 base stayed unmatched. CDR1 is SGHRS and CDR2 is YFSETQ in the germline V gene. CDR3 in DNA: TGCGCCAGCAGAGGGACAGGGGGGAACACTGAAGCTTTCTTT. This codes for CASRGTGGNTEAFF.

This rearrangement joins TRBV30 to TRBJ2-2, with 8 bases identical to TRBD1. V was pared by 8 bases and J by 4 bases, with 9 bases of the junction left unmatched. The CDR3 runs 14 residues. The germline gives CDR1 GTSNPN, CDR2 SVGIG (reference sequence). The CDR3 reads CASQTGVVTGELFF. For the CDR3, the DNA is TGTGCCAGTCAGACAGGGGTTGTCACCGGGGAGCTGTTTTTT.

V is TRBV30 and J is TRBJ1-1; D is undetermined. From germline, CDR1 is GTSNPN and CDR2 SVGIG (reference sequence). V lost 8 bases to trimming and J lost 0 bases, with 10 bases between them. This CDR3 spans 12 amino acids. The CDR3 reads CAGTSMNTEAFF. The CDR3, as DNA: TGTGCCGGCACAAGTATGAACACTGAAGCTTTCTTT. The whole variable domain, remainder taken from reference TRBV30 and TRBJ1-1, is SQTIHQWPATLVQPVGSPLSLECTVEGTSNPNLYWYRQAAGRGLQLLFYSVGIGQISSEVPQNLSASRPQDRQFILSSKKLLLSDSGFYLCAGTSMNTEAFFGQGTRLTVV.